This T cell receptor beta chain was recorded in a study of T cell repertoires in cytomegalovirus infection. Study information: HLA-B-restricted CMV epitopes that are well studied were used alongside recently identified HLA-C-restricted ones. Overall study findings and caveats: Dominating the ex vivo response were TCR beta clonotypes that were CMV-specific and HLA-C-restricted.

On this clonotype itself: The antigen is unknown.

TCRdb redid the calling of the reads with MiXCR, one entry per CDR3 protein. The table records around 570,000 distinct CDR3 sequences, under 45% of them present only once. Germline-derived CDR1 and CDR2 are MNHNS and SASEGT. V lost 5 bases to trimming and J lost 1 base, with 11 bases between them. This CDR3 is 14 amino acids long. The sequence was collected from a human donor in good health (CMV status not recorded). Some clones in this sample may be carry-over from other donors' samples. The chain uses TRBV6-1 and TRBJ1-1; tentatively, D is TRBD1 (5 bases). The sample in question was cultured PBMCs, obtained from culture after CMV antigen stimulation. CDR3 in amino acids: CASSPTGQNTEAFF. As DNA, the CDR3 is TGTGCCAGCAGTCCGACCGGACAGAACACTGAAGCTTTCTTT.